A single sample is the source of the 30 T cell receptor beta chains below, sequenced in a study of cytomegalovirus exposure and HLA in healthy donors. The study ran its PCR with 60 Vbeta and 13 Jbeta primers. Clones were sequenced by immunoSEQ multiplex PCR, and TCRdb holds only the in-frame ones, with some missing. The sample lists over 75,000 clones, about 80% occurring once. Sequenced sample: PBMCs. The receptors originated from a woman aged 55-69 years in good health and CMV-seronegative.

The V call is TRBV6-1, the J call TRBJ2-7; TRBD2 matches 8 bases. The V gene end was trimmed by 4 bases and the J gene end by 6 bases; junction bases not matched to a gene: 17. This CDR3 spans 17 amino acids. Looked up from germline, CDR1 is MNHNS and CDR2 is SASEGT. The CDR3 loop reads CASSVGNTGTSLSEQYF. In nucleotides, the CDR3 is TGTGCCAGCAGTGTGGGGAACACCGGGACTAGTTTATCCGAGCAGTACTTC.

The chain has TRBV9 and TRBJ2-1, with 13 bases aligning to TRBD2. CDR3 length: 17 amino acids. V shed 4 bases, J shed 7 bases, and the junction held 11 bases outside the gene matches. CDR1 SGDLS and CDR2 YYNGEE come from the germline V gene. The CDR3 loop is CASSPRTSGGPRNEQFF. For the CDR3, the DNA is TGTGCCAGCAGCCCCCGGACTAGCGGGGGCCCACGGAATGAGCAGTTCTTC. The whole variable domain, filled in from reference TRBV9 and TRBJ2-1, reads DSGVTQTPKHLITATGQRVTLRCSPRSGDLSVYWYQQSLDQGLQFLIQYYNGEERAKGNILERFSAQQFPDLHSELNLSSLELGDSALYFCASSPRTSGGPRNEQFFGPGTRLTVL.

The rearrangement uses TRBV6-5 and TRBJ1-2; unclear D gene. The CDR3 loop spans 13 amino acids. Germline CDR1 MNHEY, CDR2 SVGAGI. The germline V and J ends were trimmed by 0 bases and 5 bases, with 7 bases remaining between them. This chain's CDR3 is CASSYSDGYGYTF. CDR3 bases: TGTGCCAGCAGTTACTCCGACGGGTATGGCTACACCTTC.

This clone occurred once. The chain carries TRBV7-9 and TRBJ2-3, with 8 bases identical to TRBD1. V dropped 6 bases and J dropped 1; count of bases not matched to a gene: 6. Germline V gene data show CDR1 as SEHNR and CDR2 as FQNEAQ (reference sequence). This CDR3 has 15 residues. CDR3 sequence: CASRDPGQGTDTQYF. In DNA, the CDR3 is TGTGCCAGCAGAGATCCGGGACAGGGCACAGATACGCAGTATTTT.

J is TRBJ2-7 and V is TRBV6-5, with 8 bases fitting TRBD2. The CDR3 has 15 residues. Trimming at V came to 0 bases and at J to 5 bases, leaving 6 bases not matched to a gene. CDR1 and CDR2 (germline): MNHEY, SVGAGI. CDR3 sequence (DNA): TGTGCCAGCAGTTACTCCGGGGGGGGCATAAACGAGCAGTACTTC. It is translated as CASSYSGGGINEQYF.

V gene TRBV27 combines with J gene TRBJ1-1; 8 bases are shared with TRBD1. The CDR3 length is 13 residues. Germline assignment: CDR1 MNHEY and CDR2 SMNVEV (reference sequence). With V trimmed by 5 bases and J by 1 base, 0 bases remained unmatched. The CDR3 region is CASSGQGNTEAFF. In DNA form, the CDR3 reads TGTGCCAGCAGTGGACAGGGGAACACTGAAGCTTTCTTT.

V gene TRBV11-2 combines with J gene TRBJ2-7; 12 positions agree with TRBD1. The V gene end was trimmed by 3 bases and the J gene end by 3 bases; junction bases not matched to a gene: 3. Germline V gene data show CDR1 as SGHAT and CDR2 as FQNNGV. This CDR3 region has 15 residues. CDR3 DNA: TGTGCCAGCAGCTTCGGGACAGGGGGCGGCTACGAGCAGTACTTC. The encoded protein is CASSFGTGGGYEQYF. The whole variable domain, filled in from reference TRBV11-2 and TRBJ2-7, reads EAGVAQSPRYKIIEKRQSVAFWCNPISGHATLYWYQQILGQGPKLLIQFQNNGVVDDSQLPKDRFSAERLKGVDSTLKIQPAKLEDSAVYLCASSFGTGGGYEQYFGPGTRLTVT.

V and J are TRBV30 and TRBJ2-5, with 11 bases fitting TRBD2. Near its end, the DNA agrees better with TRBJ2-7, so the J call may be wrong. The CDR3 contains 15 residues. Germline-derived CDR1 and CDR2 are GTSNPN and SVGIG (reference sequence). The CDR3, as DNA: TGTGCCTGGAGTCGGGGACTAGCGGTCTCCTACGAGCAGTACTTC. This encodes CAWSRGLAVSYEQYF.

The genes are TRBV14 and TRBJ1-2; no reliable D call. Per the germline V gene, CDR1 is SGHDN and CDR2 is FVKESK. Trimming cost V 4 bases and J 9 bases, with 12 bases left between them. The CDR3 length is 12 residues. CDR3 protein: CASSLSSQSYTF. The CDR3 DNA is TGTGCCAGCAGCCTATCTTCACAGAGCTACACCTTC.

This clone came up once. The rearrangement uses TRBV7-8 and TRBJ2-7, with 10 bases that match TRBD2. Germline V gene data show CDR1 as SGHVS and CDR2 as FQNEAQ. After removal of 1 base from V and 5 bases from J, the junction contained 11 bases not matched to a gene. The CDR3 spans 17 residues. The CDR3 DNA is TGTGCCAGCAGCTTAGTAGGGTTCAGCGGGGGGGCCGACGAGCAGTACTTC. Translation gives CASSLVGFSGGADEQYF.

The chain is built from TRBV11-2 and TRBJ1-1; D is ambiguous. This CDR3 region has 13 residues. In germline, CDR1 is SGHAT, CDR2 FQNNGV. V lost 0 bases and J lost 4, with 6 bases in between. The CDR3 reads CASSLDYRTEAFF. The CDR3 bases are TGTGCCAGCAGCTTAGATTATCGCACTGAAGCTTTCTTT.

The chain combines TRBV13 with TRBJ1-1; D possibly corresponds to TRBD1 (6 bases). Looked up from germline, CDR1 is PRHDT and CDR2 is FYEKMQ (reference sequence). Deletions cut 1 base from V and 4 bases from J, with 22 bases between. The CDR3 sequence is 18 residues long. Here the CDR3 DNA reads TGTGCCAGCAGCTTAGAGGGCTTCACACAGGGCCGGGGCACTGAAGCTTTCTTT. This translates into CASSLEGFTQGRGTEAFF.

The V call is TRBV5-4, the J call TRBJ1-5, with 9 bases identical to TRBD1. With 4 bases clipped from V and 3 bases from J, the junction kept 5 bases outside the gene matches. The CDR3 spans 15 residues. Per germline, CDR1 SGHNT and CDR2 YYREEE (reference sequence). The CDR3 DNA follows: TGTGCCAGCAGCCCCGGGACAGGGTTCAATCAGCCCCAGCATTTT. Residues: CASSPGTGFNQPQHF.

The chain combines TRBV19 with TRBJ1-5; TRBD1 is a possible D gene (5 bases). With 0 bases removed from V and 5 bases from J, the gap between germline ends came to 5 bases. CDR1 and CDR2 from the germline V gene are LNHDA and SQIVND (reference sequence). CDR3 length: 13 residues. CDR3 region: CASSIDRDQPQHF. The CDR3 nucleotides read TGTGCCAGTAGTATAGACAGGGATCAGCCCCAGCATTTT.

The rearrangement uses TRBV29-1 and TRBJ2-3; D possibly corresponds to TRBD1 (5 bases). The CDR3 is made up of 11 amino acids. Germline assignment: CDR1 SQVTM and CDR2 ANQGSEA. V gave up 1 base and J gave up 9 bases, with 8 bases separating them. The CDR3 reads CSVEGGQTQYF. In DNA form, the CDR3 reads TGCAGCGTTGAAGGAGGACAAACGCAGTATTTT.

The V and J genes are TRBV7-2 and TRBJ2-1, with TRBD2 matching over 8 bases. The length of the CDR3 is 15 residues. From germline, CDR1 is SGHTA and CDR2 FQGNSA. Losses at the gene ends were 1 base for V and 6 bases for J; bases not matched to a gene: 5. The chain's CDR3 is CASSLGGTRSNEQFF. CDR3 DNA sequence: TGTGCCAGCAGCTTAGGCGGGACTAGGTCCAATGAGCAGTTCTTC. Together with reference TRBV7-2 and TRBJ2-1, the CDR3 gives the full variable domain: GAGVSQSPSNKVTEKGKDVELRCDPISGHTALYWYRQSLGQGLEFLIYFQGNSAPDKSGLPSDRFSAERTGGSVSTLTIQRTQQEDSAVYLCASSLGGTRSNEQFFGPGTRLTVL.

V usage is TRBV25-1 and J usage is TRBJ1-1; 8 bases align to TRBD1. Looked up from germline, CDR1 is MGHDK and CDR2 is SYGVNS. J gave up 3 bases and V 8 bases, and 17 bases lay outside the gene matches. CDR3 size: 17 residues. CDR3 loop: CASPRRGQGATYTEAFF. CDR3 nucleotides: TGTGCCAGCCCCCGCCGCGGGCAGGGGGCTACGTACACTGAAGCTTTCTTT. Supplemented by reference TRBV25-1 and TRBJ1-1, the full variable domain reads EADIYQTPRYLVIGTGKKITLECSQTMGHDKMYWYQQDPGMELHLIHYSYGVNSTEKGDLSSESTVSRIRTEHFPLTLESARPSHTSQYLCASPRRGQGATYTEAFFGQGTRLTVV.

This sequence joins TRBV6-5 and TRBJ2-1; tentatively, D is TRBD1 (6 bases). CDR1 and CDR2 from the germline V gene are MNHEY and SVGAGI. The CDR3 consists of 13 residues. Trimming removed 4 bases at V and 4 bases at J, with 8 bases between. CDR3 protein: CASSFQGYNEQFF. The CDR3 DNA reads as TGTGCCAGCAGTTTCCAGGGGTACAATGAGCAGTTCTTC.

This clone was counted a few times. The CDR3 DNA sequence: TGTGCCAGCAGCTTAGGCGTGCACACAGATACGCAGTATTTT. Encoded protein: CASSLGVHTDTQYF. The J gene is TRBJ2-3, the V gene TRBV7-2; no clear D gene. The V gene's germline CDR1 is SGHTA and CDR2 FQGNSA. The V and J ends lost 1 base and 2 bases respectively, with 7 bases between them. CDR3 size: 14 residues.

The V and J genes are TRBV5-1 and TRBJ1-1; a weak D match, TRBD1 (6 bases). Per germline, CDR1 SGHRS and CDR2 YFSETQ. This CDR3 contains 15 residues. The V end lost 4 bases, the J end lost 0 bases, and 13 bases lay between the germline ends. The CDR3 loop reads CASSPGVGMNTEAFF. CDR3 DNA: TGCGCCAGCAGCCCAGGGGTAGGGATGAACACTGAAGCTTTCTTT.

V usage is TRBV9 and J usage is TRBJ1-2; 8 bases are shared with TRBD1. Germline V gives CDR1 SGDLS, CDR2 YYNGEE. CDR3 length equals 15 residues. Trimming at V came to 0 bases and at J to 6 bases, leaving 7 bases not matched to a gene. DNA of the CDR3: TGTGCCAGCAGCGTAGGAGTTAGGGGACAGGATGGCTACACCTTC. Translated: CASSVGVRGQDGYTF.

This clone came up a few times. The chain links TRBV6-1 to TRBJ2-7, with 7 bases identical to TRBD1. The V and J ends lost 6 bases and 6 bases, in that order; junction bases with no gene match: 11. The CDR3 has 14 residues. From germline, CDR1 is MNHNS and CDR2 SASEGT. CDR3 sequence: CASSLVDRASEQYF. DNA for the CDR3: TGTGCCAGCAGCCTCGTCGACAGGGCGAGCGAGCAGTACTTC.

J is TRBJ2-7 and V is TRBV7-9; D perhaps matches TRBD1 (5 bases). The CDR3 consists of 15 residues. Germline V CDR1 and CDR2: SEHNR, FQNEAQ (reference sequence). The V and J ends lost 2 bases and 0 bases respectively, with 11 bases between them. The CDR3, as DNA: TGTGCCAGCAGCTTAAGACAGCCGAGCTCCTACGAGCAGTACTTC. It is translated as CASSLRQPSSYEQYF.

The V and J genes are TRBV6-6 and TRBJ1-3; D is unresolved. Germline V CDR1 and CDR2: MNHNY, SVGAGI (reference sequence). The CDR3 is 16 residues long. V was shortened by 2 bases and J by 0 bases, with 11 bases between the two germline ends. CDR3 sequence: CASSYQKRNSGNTIYF. CDR3 DNA sequence: TGTGCCAGCAGTTACCAGAAGCGGAACTCTGGAAACACCATATATTTT.

This chain joins TRBV5-5 and TRBJ1-6, with a tentative D call TRBD1 (6 bases). The length of the CDR3 is 14 residues. V was pared by 4 bases and J by 8 bases, with 13 bases between. Germline V gene sequence: CDR1 SGHKS, CDR2 YYEKEE (reference sequence). CDR3 protein: CASSMDSWDSPLHF. For the CDR3, the DNA is TGTGCCAGCAGCATGGACAGTTGGGATTCACCCCTCCACTTT.

The chain has TRBV5-1 and TRBJ1-1, with TRBD1 as a possible D gene (5 bases). The germline CDR1 and CDR2 sequences are SGHRS and YFSETQ. The V end was cut by 0 bases, the J end by 7 bases, with 13 bases between. CDR3 length: 14 residues. The CDR3, as DNA: TGCGCCAGCAGCTTGGACAGGAGCGTTGGTGAAGCTTTCTTT. Translated, it gives CASSLDRSVGEAFF.

The V and J genes are TRBV18 and TRBJ2-3; D is unresolved. CDR3 length: 15 residues. Per germline, CDR1 KGHSH and CDR2 LQKENI. V dropped 6 bases and J dropped 2 bases, with 15 bases sitting between them. CDR3 protein: CASSWAGLDTDTQYF. The CDR3 region has the DNA TGTGCCAGCTCCTGGGCAGGCTTGGACACAGATACGCAGTATTTT.

The J gene is TRBJ2-3, the V gene TRBV27, with D unclear. CDR1 is MNHEY and CDR2 is SMNVEV in the germline V gene (reference sequence). CDR3 length: 16 amino acids. Trimming took 5 bases from V and 4 from J, leaving 19 bases between them. The CDR3 here is CASSPLQFPGADTQYF. Written as DNA, the CDR3 is TGTGCCAGCAGTCCCCTCCAGTTCCCGGGTGCAGATACGCAGTATTTT.

This chain connects TRBV6-5 to TRBJ2-5, with 11 positions matching TRBD1. The CDR3 spans 15 residues. V gave up 2 bases and J gave up 5 bases; unmatched junction bases: 4. The germline V gene has CDR1 MNHEY and CDR2 SVGAGI. Written as DNA, the CDR3 is TGTGCCAGCAGTTACGGGTGGACAGGGGGCGAGACCCAGTACTTC. Amino acids: CASSYGWTGGETQYF.

CDR3 sequence: CAIRGRGSGSYNEQFF. The DNA of the CDR3 is TGTGCCATCAGAGGCCGGGGTAGCGGATCATACAATGAGCAGTTCTTC. The chain links TRBV10-3 to TRBJ2-1; weak D call: TRBD2 (6 bases). Germline CDR1 ENHRY, CDR2 SYGVKD. The CDR3 loop spans 16 amino acids. V lost 6 bases and J 4 bases, leaving 19 bases between the germline ends.